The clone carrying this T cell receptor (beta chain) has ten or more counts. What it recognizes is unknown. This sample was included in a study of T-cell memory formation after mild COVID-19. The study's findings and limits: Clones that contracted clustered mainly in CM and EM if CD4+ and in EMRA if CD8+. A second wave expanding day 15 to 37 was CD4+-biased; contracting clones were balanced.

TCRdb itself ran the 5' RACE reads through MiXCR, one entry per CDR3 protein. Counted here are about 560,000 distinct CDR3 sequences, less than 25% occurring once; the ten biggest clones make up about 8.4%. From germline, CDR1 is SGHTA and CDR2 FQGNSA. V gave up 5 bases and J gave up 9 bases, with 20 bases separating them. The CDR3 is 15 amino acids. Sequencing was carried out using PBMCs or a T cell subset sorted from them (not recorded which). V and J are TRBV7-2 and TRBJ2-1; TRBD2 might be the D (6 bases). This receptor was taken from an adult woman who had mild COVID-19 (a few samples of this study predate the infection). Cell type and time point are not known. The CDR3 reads CASSGPETREGEQFF. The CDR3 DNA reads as TGTGCCAGCAGCGGACCCGAGACTAGAGAGGGTGAGCAGTTCTTC.